This T cell receptor (beta chain) was identified in a study of T-cell reconstitution after alpha-beta-depleted transplantation in children. Study-level results: The authors attributed T-cell counts and diversity one year after transplant mostly to newly produced T cells. In patients about two months after transplant, alpha-beta T cells reportedly arose from several hundred expanded graft clones. Surviving recipient cells, namely T cells and thymic progenitors, were the source of high day-60 TCRbeta diversity in some patients.

About this clonotype: Antigen: not known.

Construction of the TCRbeta library involved unique molecular identifiers. TCRdb fed the PCR reads into MiXCR, producing one record per CDR3 protein. The sample has a few hundred thousand distinct CDR3 sequences; roughly a quarter are singletons. Germline V lookup: CDR1 SQVTM, CDR2 ANQGSEA. Trimming removed 4 bases from V and 0 bases from J; junction bases left unmatched: 4. The CDR3 is made up of 15 amino acids. This chain links TRBV29-1 with TRBJ2-3, with 10 nucleotides matching TRBD2. The sequence was collected from a boy under two years old with Wiskott-Aldrich syndrome, due to receive a stem cell transplant. Sequencing was performed on PBMCs, taken before TCRalphabeta/CD19-depleted stem cell transplant. In nucleotides, the CDR3 is TGCAGCGTTGTCAGCGGGAGGGGAAGCACAGATACGCAGTATTTT. Encoded protein: CSVVSGRGSTDTQYF.